The 10 T cell receptor beta chains below come from one sample, sequenced in a study of neurological immune-mediated disorders. TCRdb re-called the 5' RACE reads with MiXCR, one entry per CDR3 protein. Of 15,000 to 20,000 distinct CDR3 sequences detected, around 15% appear once; the ten largest clones hold 6% to 8.5%. The sequenced material came from CD4+ T cells from blood. These receptors all stem from a woman in her sixties with HTLV-1-associated myelopathy (HAM/TSP).

Within the sample, this clonotype is medium-sized (0.01 to 0.1%). The rearrangement joins TRBV7-8 to TRBJ2-4; the D gene is possibly TRBD1 (5 bases). Germline V gene sequence: CDR1 SGHVS, CDR2 FQNEAQ. This CDR3 has 17 residues. Trimming removed 1 base from V and 4 bases from J, with 17 bases in between. The CDR3 is CASSLVPAGSQKNIQYF. The CDR3, as DNA: TGTGCCAGCAGCTTAGTCCCGGCAGGGTCCCAAAAAAACATTCAGTACTTC.

This clonotype appeared many times. The V call is TRBV28, the J call TRBJ2-7; TRBD1 agrees at 8 bases. Germline assignment: CDR1 MDHEN and CDR2 SYDVKM. Unmatched junction bases numbered 9, after V lost 6 bases and J lost 5 bases. This CDR3 has 14 amino acids. CDR3 DNA: TGTGCCAGCAGCACCGGACAGGGTGGGAACGAGCAGTACTTC. Encoded protein: CASSTGQGGNEQYF.

Within the sample, this clonotype is medium-sized. The chain is built from TRBV5-1 and TRBJ1-1; D is perhaps TRBD1 (6 bases). The CDR3 is made up of 14 amino acids. Germline-derived CDR1 and CDR2 are SGHRS and YFSETQ. V lost 1 base, J lost 2 bases, and 9 bases lay in between. CDR3 sequence reads: CASSLNRANTEAFF. In DNA, the CDR3 is TGCGCCAGCAGCTTGAACAGGGCAAACACTGAAGCTTTCTTT.

This clonotype was seen ten or more times. This chain joins TRBV5-6 and TRBJ2-7; D is uncertain. The germline V gene encodes CDR1 SGHDT and CDR2 YYEEEE. This CDR3 region has 12 residues. Trimming took off 1 base at V and 4 bases at J, with 6 bases between the two ends. The CDR3 protein is CASSLQRYEQYF. The CDR3 DNA follows: TGTGCCAGCAGCTTGCAACGGTACGAGCAGTACTTC.

This clonotype showed up many times. The rearrangement uses TRBV20-1 and TRBJ2-7; D gene unclear. Per the germline V gene, CDR1 is DFQATT and CDR2 is SNEGSKA (reference sequence). Trimming pared 0 bases from V and 0 bases from J, leaving 9 bases between. This CDR3 is 14 amino acids long. The CDR3 spells CSARDETSSYEQYF. The DNA of the CDR3 is TGCAGTGCTAGAGATGAGACTTCCTCCTACGAGCAGTACTTC.

In this sample, this clonotype turned up many times. The chain has TRBV3-1 and TRBJ1-3; D is unclear. V was cut by 8 bases and J by 0 bases, with 5 bases left in between. The CDR3 spans 12 residues. The germline V gene has CDR1 LGHDT and CDR2 YNNKEL (reference sequence). The CDR3 is CASGYSGNTIYF. In nucleotides, the CDR3 is TGTGCCAGCGGATACTCTGGAAACACCATATATTTT. Combining the CDR3 with reference TRBV3-1 and TRBJ1-3 gives the whole variable domain DTAVSQTPKYLVTQMGNDKSIKCEQNLGHDTMYWYKQDSKKFLKIMFSYNNKELIINETVPNRFSPKSPDKAHLNLHINSLELGDSAVYFCASGYSGNTIYFGEGSWLTVV.

This clonotype is deemed medium-sized (0.01 to 0.1%). The chain links TRBV7-2 to TRBJ2-2, with 11 bases aligning to TRBD1. J was trimmed by 4 bases and V by 6 bases; bases with no gene match: 4. Germline CDR1 reads SGHTA; CDR2 reads FQGNSA. The CDR3 loop spans 15 amino acids. The CDR3 reads CASSRDRGFTGELFF. The CDR3 DNA reads TGTGCCAGCAGTCGGGACAGGGGGTTCACCGGGGAGCTGTTTTTT.

This clonotype was seen repeatedly, ten times or more. The J gene is TRBJ2-3, the V gene TRBV24-1, with D possibly matching TRBD1 (6 bases). Germline CDR1 reads KGHDR; CDR2 reads SFDVKD. Trimming shortened V by 10 bases and J by 0 bases, and 13 bases separated the two germline ends. The CDR3 extends over 14 amino acids. The CDR3 DNA is TGTGCCACTTCGACAGGCACTAGCACAGATACGCAGTATTTT. Translating gives CATSTGTSTDTQYF.

On this clonotype itself: Germline is not matched at one junction end, which may reflect a read error. The chain links TRBV18 to TRBJ1-5; the D gene is possibly TRBD1 (6 bases). Germline V lookup: CDR1 KGHSH, CDR2 LQKENI. The CDR3 runs to 15 residues. This CDR3 reads CASSTEGHLGQLQHF. The CDR3 DNA is TGTGCCAGCTCAACGGAGGGACATCTCGGTCAGCTCCAGCATTTT.

This clonotype was picked up many times. The chain is built from TRBV6-2 or TRBV6-3 and TRBJ1-1; unclear D gene. This CDR3 comprises 13 residues. V was shortened by 2 bases and J by 11 bases, with 15 bases between the two germline ends. The germline V gene has CDR1 MNHEY and CDR2 SVGEGT. The CDR3 sequence is CASSYTRGIEAFF. The CDR3 nucleotides are TGTGCCAGCAGTTACACCCGTGGTATTGAGGCTTTCTTT.